This T cell receptor beta chain was observed in a study of T cells in Graves' hyperthyroidism and ophthalmopathy. RNA transcripts served as the template for amplifying TCR beta CDR3 regions. TCR CDR3 regions were first amplified by RT-PCR with HTBI primers. TCRdb redid the calling of the multiplex PCR reads with MiXCR, one entry per CDR3 protein. Among about 600,000 distinct CDR3 sequences, more than 15% were seen once, and the ten largest hold 3% to 4%. The CDR3 has 17 residues. Trimming cost V 5 bases and J 1 base, with 18 bases left between them. Germline V gene data show CDR1 as MDHEN and CDR2 as SYDVKM.

Sequenced input: blood. The clonotype originates from a woman between 40 and 55 years old with Graves' ophthalmopathy. The V gene is TRBV28, the J gene TRBJ1-5, with D perhaps TRBD1 (6 bases). The CDR3 DNA follows: TGTGCCAGCAGTCCCTCGAGGGGGGATCGGAGCAATCAGCCCCAGCATTTT. The encoded protein is CASSPSRGDRSNQPQHF.